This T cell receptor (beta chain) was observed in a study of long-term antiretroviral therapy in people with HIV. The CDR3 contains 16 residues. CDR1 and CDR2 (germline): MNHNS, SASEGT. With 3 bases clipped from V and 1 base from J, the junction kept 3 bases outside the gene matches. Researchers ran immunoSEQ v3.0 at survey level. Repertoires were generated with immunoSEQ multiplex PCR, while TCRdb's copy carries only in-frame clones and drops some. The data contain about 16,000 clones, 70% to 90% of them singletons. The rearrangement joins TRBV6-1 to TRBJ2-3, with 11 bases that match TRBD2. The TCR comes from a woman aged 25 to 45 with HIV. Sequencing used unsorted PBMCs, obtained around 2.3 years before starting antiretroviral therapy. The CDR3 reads CASSDRGLAGTDTQYF. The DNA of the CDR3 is TGTGCCAGCAGTGACCGGGGACTAGCGGGCACAGATACGCAGTATTTT.